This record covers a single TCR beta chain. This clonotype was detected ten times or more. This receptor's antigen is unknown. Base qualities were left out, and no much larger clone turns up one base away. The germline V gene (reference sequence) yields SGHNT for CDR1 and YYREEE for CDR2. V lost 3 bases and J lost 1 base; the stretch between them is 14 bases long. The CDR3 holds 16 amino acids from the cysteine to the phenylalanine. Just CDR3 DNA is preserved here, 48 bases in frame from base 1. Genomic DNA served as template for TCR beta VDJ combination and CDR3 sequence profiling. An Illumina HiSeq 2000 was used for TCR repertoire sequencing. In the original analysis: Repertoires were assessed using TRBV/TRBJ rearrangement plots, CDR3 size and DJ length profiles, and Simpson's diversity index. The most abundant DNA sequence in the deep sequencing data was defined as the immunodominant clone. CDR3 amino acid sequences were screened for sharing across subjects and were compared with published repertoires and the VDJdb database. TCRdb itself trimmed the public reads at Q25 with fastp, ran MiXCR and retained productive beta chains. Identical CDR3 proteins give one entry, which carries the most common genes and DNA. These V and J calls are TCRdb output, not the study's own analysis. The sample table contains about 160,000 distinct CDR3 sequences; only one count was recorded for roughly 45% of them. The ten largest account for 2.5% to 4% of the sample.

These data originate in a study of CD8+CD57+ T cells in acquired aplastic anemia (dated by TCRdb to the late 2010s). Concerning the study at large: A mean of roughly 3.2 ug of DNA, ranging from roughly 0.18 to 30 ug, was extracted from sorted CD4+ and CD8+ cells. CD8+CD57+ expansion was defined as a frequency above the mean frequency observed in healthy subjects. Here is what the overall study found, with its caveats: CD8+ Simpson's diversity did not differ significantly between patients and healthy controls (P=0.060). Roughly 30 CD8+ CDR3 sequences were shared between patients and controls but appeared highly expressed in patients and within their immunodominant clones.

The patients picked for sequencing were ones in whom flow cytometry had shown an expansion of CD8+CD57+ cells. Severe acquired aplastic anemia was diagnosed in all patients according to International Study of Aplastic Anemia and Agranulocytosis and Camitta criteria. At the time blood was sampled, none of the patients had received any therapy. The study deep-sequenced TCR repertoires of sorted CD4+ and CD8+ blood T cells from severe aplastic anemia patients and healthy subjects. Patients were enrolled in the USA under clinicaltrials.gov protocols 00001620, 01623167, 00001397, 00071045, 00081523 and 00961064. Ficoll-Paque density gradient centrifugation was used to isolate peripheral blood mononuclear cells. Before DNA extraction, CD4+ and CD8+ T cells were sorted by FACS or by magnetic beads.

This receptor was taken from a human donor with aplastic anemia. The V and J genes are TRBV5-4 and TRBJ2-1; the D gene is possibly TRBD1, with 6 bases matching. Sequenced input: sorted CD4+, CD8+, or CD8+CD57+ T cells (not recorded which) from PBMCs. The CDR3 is CASSWGSGTSYNEQFF. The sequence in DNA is TGTGCCAGCAGCTGGGGGTCCGGGACATCCTACAATGAGCAGTTCTTC.